Ten or more counts support the clone carrying this T cell receptor beta chain. Its antigen remains unidentified. The germline V and J ends were trimmed by 8 bases and 7 bases, with 9 bases remaining between them. This CDR3 comprises 11 residues. CDR1 and CDR2 from the germline V gene are MNHEY and SMNVEV (reference sequence). These data belong to a study of T cells in Graves' hyperthyroidism and ophthalmopathy. Amplified TCR beta CDR3 regions came from RNA transcripts. Researchers ran a first-round RT-PCR on the TCR CDR3 using the HTBI primer set. TCRdb processed the multiplex PCR reads anew with MiXCR; each CDR3 protein has one entry. The profile shows around 690,000 distinct CDR3 sequences, 15% to 20% of them singletons. Overall study results and limits: Blood samples included most of the expanded thyroid clonotypes exceeding 0.001.

The rearrangement joins TRBV27 to TRBJ2-1; D possibly corresponds to TRBD2 (6 bases). Source material: blood. The sequence came from a man aged 45-60 years with Graves' hyperthyroidism. CDR3 DNA: TGTGCCAGCGGGGACTGGAATGAGCAGTTCTTC. Its translation: CASGDWNEQFF.